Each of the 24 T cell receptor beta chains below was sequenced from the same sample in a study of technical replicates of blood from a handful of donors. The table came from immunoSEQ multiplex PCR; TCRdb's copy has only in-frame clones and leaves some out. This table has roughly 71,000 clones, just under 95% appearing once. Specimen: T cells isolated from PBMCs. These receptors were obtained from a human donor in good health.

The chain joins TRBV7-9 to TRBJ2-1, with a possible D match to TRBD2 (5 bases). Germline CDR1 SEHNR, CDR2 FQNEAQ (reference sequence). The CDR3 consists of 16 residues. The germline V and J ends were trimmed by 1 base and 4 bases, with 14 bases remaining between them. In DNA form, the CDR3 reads TGTGCCAGCAGCTTAGTGGGAAGGGAGAGGTACAATGAGCAGTTCTTC. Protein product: CASSLVGRERYNEQFF.

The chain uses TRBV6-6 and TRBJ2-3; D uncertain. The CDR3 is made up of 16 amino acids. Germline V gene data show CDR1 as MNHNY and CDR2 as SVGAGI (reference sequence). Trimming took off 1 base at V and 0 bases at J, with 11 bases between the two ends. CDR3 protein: CASSYYRAPSTDTQYF. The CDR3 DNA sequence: TGTGCCAGCAGTTACTACCGAGCGCCTAGCACAGATACGCAGTATTTT.

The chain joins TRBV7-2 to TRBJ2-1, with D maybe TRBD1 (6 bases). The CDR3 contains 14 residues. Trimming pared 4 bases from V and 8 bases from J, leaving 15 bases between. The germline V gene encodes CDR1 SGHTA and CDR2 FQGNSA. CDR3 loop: CASSSSGTIYEQFF. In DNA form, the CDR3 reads TGTGCCAGCAGCTCCTCAGGGACAATTTATGAGCAGTTCTTC.

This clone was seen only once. DNA of the CDR3: TGTGCCAGCAGCGTTAGCGGGAGGTACAATGAGCAGTTCTTC. Encoded protein: CASSVSGRYNEQFF. The chain has TRBV9 and TRBJ2-1; 10 nucleotides match TRBD2. The CDR3 is 14 amino acids. V lost 2 bases to trimming and J lost 4 bases; unmatched junction nucleotides: 0. Germline lookup yields CDR1 SGDLS and CDR2 YYNGEE.

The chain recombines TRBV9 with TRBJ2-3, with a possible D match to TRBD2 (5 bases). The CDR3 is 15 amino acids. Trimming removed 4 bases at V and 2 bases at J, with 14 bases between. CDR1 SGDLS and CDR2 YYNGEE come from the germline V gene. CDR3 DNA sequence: TGTGCCAGCAGCCCCTTTGCGGGTAACACAGATACGCAGTATTTT. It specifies CASSPFAGNTDTQYF. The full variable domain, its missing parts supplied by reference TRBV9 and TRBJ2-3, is DSGVTQTPKHLITATGQRVTLRCSPRSGDLSVYWYQQSLDQGLQFLIQYYNGEERAKGNILERFSAQQFPDLHSELNLSSLELGDSALYFCASSPFAGNTDTQYFGPGTRLTVL.

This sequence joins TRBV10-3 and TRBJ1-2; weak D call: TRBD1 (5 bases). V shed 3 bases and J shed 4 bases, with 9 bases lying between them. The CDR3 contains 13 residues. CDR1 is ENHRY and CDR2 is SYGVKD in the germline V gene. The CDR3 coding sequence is TGTGCCATCAGTGAAGACAGATCCTATGGCTACACCTTC. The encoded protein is CAISEDRSYGYTF.

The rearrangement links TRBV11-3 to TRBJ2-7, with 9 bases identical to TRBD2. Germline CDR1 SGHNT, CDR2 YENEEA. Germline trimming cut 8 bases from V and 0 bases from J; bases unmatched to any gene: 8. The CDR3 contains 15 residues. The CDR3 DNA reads TGTGCCAGCGGGAGGCATAGCGGGAGCTCCTACGAGCAGTACTTC. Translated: CASGRHSGSSYEQYF.

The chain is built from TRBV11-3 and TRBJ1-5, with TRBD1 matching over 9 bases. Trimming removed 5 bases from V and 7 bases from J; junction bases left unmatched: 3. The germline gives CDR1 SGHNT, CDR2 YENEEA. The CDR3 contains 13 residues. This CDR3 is CASSRTGAQPQHF. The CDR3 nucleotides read TGTGCCAGCAGCCGGACAGGGGCCCAGCCCCAGCATTTT. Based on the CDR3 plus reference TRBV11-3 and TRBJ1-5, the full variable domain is EAGVVQSPRYKIIEKKQPVAFWCNPISGHNTLYWYLQNLGQGPELLIRYENEEAVDDSQLPKDRFSAERLKGVDSTLKIQPAELGDSAVYLCASSRTGAQPQHFGDGTRLSIL.

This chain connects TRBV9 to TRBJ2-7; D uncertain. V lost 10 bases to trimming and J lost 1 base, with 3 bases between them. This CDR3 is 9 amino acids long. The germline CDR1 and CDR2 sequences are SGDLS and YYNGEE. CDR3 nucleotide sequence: TGTGCCTCATCCTACGAGCAGTACTTC. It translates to CASSYEQYF. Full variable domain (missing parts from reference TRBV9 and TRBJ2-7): DSGVTQTPKHLITATGQRVTLRCSPRSGDLSVYWYQQSLDQGLQFLIQYYNGEERAKGNILERFSAQQFPDLHSELNLSSLELGDSALYFCASSYEQYFGPGTRLTVT.

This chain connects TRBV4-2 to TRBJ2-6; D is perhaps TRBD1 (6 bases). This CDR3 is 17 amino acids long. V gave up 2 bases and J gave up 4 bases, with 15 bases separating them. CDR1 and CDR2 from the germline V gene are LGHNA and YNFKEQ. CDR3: CASSQPGESAGANVLTF. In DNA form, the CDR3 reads TGTGCCAGCAGCCAACCAGGGGAATCCGCCGGGGCCAACGTCCTGACTTTC.

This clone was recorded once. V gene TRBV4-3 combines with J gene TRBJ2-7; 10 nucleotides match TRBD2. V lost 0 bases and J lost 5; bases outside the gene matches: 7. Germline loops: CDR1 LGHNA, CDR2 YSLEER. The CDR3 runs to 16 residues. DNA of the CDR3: TGCGCCAGCAGCCAAGATTCAGGGCTAGCGGGGGACGAGCAGTACTTC. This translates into CASSQDSGLAGDEQYF.

The CDR3 nucleotides are TGTGCCAGCAGCGTGGAACTCGCGGGACAGGGGGCCGCCACCCCTGCCGAGCAGTACTTC. Residues: CASSVELAGQGAATPAEQYF. V usage is TRBV9 and J usage is TRBJ2-7; 12 bases fit TRBD1. The CDR3 contains 20 residues. From germline, CDR1 is SGDLS and CDR2 YYNGEE. With V trimmed by 2 bases and J by 6 bases, 21 bases remained unmatched.

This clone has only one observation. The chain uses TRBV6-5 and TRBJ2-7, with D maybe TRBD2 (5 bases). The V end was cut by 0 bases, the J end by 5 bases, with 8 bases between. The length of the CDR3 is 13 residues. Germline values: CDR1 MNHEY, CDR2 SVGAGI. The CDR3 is CASSYSWRDEQYF. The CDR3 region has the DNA TGTGCCAGCAGTTACTCGTGGCGGGACGAGCAGTACTTC.

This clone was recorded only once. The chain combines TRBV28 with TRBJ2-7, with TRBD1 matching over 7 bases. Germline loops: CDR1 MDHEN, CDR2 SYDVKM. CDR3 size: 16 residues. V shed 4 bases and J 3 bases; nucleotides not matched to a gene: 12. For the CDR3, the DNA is TGTGCCAGCAGTTCGCCCGGGACAGCGCCAAACTACGAGCAGTACTTC. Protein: CASSSPGTAPNYEQYF.

The DNA for the CDR3 is TGCGCCAGCAGCCCAGGAGGGCCTAGAGAGACCCAGTACTTC. Encoded protein: CASSPGGPRETQYF. This chain links TRBV5-1 with TRBJ2-5, with D perhaps matching TRBD2 (6 bases). The CDR3 spans 14 residues. The germline V and J ends were trimmed by 4 bases and 4 bases, with 14 bases remaining between them. Germline loops: CDR1 SGHRS, CDR2 YFSETQ.

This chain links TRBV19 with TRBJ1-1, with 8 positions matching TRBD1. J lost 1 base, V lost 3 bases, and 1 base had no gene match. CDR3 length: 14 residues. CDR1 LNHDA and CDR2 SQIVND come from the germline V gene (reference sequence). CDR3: CASSIQGANTEAFF. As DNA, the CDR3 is TGTGCCAGTAGTATCCAGGGGGCGAACACTGAAGCTTTCTTT.

The CDR3 region has the DNA TGTGCCAGCAGCGCCCGAGCGGGAGCTCAGCCCCAGCATTTT. Translated: CASSARAGAQPQHF. The gene calls are TRBV9 and TRBJ1-5; no definite D call. CDR3 length: 14 amino acids. Trimming cost V 3 bases and J 6 bases, with 13 bases left between them. The germline CDR1 and CDR2 sequences are SGDLS and YYNGEE.

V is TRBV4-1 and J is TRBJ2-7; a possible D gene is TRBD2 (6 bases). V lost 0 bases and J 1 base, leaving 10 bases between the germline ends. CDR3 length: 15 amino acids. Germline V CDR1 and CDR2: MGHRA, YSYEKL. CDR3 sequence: CASSQEWRASYEQYF. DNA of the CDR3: TGCGCCAGCAGCCAAGAGTGGAGGGCTTCCTACGAGCAGTACTTC.

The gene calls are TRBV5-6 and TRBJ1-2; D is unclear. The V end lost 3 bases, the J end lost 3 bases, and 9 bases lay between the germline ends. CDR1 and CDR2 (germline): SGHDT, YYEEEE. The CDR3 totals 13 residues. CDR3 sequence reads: CASSSYLDYGYTF. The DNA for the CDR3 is TGTGCCAGCAGCTCTTATCTTGACTATGGCTACACCTTC.

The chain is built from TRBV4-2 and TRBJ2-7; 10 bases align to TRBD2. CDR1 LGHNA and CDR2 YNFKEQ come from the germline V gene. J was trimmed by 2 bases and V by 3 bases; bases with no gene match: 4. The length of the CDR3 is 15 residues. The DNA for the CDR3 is TGTGCCAGCAGCCAGTGGACTAGCGGACCCTACGAGCAGTACTTC. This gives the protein CASSQWTSGPYEQYF.

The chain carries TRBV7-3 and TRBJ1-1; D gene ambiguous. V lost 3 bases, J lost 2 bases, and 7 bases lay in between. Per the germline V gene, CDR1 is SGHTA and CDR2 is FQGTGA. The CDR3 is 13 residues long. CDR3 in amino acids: CASSFLANTEAFF. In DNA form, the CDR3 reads TGTGCCAGCAGCTTCCTGGCTAACACTGAAGCTTTCTTT. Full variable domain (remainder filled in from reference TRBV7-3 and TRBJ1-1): GAGVSQTPSNKVTEKGKYVELRCDPISGHTALYWYRQSLGQGPEFLIYFQGTGAADDSGLPNDRFFAVRPEGSVSTLKIQRTERGDSAVYLCASSFLANTEAFFGQGTRLTVV.

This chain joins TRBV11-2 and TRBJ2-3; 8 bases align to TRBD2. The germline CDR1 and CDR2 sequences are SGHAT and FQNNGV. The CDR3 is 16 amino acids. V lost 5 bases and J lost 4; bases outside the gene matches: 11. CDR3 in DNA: TGTGCCAGCAGCCCAAGCCGGACGGGAGGGGCAGATACGCAGTATTTT. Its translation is CASSPSRTGGADTQYF. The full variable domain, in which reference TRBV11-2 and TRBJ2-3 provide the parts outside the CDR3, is EAGVAQSPRYKIIEKRQSVAFWCNPISGHATLYWYQQILGQGPKLLIQFQNNGVVDDSQLPKDRFSAERLKGVDSTLKIQPAKLEDSAVYLCASSPSRTGGADTQYFGPGTRLTVL.

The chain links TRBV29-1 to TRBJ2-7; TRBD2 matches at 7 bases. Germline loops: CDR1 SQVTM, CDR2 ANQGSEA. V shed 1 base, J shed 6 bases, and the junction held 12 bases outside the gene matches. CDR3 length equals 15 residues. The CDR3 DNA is TGCAGCGTTGAAGGAAGGAGGGAGGGCTTTGGCGAGCAGTACTTC. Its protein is CSVEGRREGFGEQYF.

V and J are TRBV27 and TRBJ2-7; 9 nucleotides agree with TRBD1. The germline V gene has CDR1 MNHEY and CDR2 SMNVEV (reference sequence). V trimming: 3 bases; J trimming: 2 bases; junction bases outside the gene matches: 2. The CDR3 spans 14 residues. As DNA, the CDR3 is TGTGCCAGCAGTTTTGGGACAGGGACCTACGAGCAGTACTTC. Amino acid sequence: CASSFGTGTYEQYF.